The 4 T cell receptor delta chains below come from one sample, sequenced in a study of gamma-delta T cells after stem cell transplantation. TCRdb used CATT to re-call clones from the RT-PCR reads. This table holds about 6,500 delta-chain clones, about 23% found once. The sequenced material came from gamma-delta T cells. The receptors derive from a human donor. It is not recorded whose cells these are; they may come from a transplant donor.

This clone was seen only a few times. CDR3 sequence reads: CACDTLLGDPQSTDKLIF. In nucleotides, the CDR3 is TGTGCCTGTGACACTTTACTGGGGGATCCCCAAAGCACCGATAAACTCATCTTT. The genes are TRDV2 and TRDJ1; 10 positions match TRDD3. The CDR3 sequence is 18 residues long. Germline-derived CDR1 and CDR2 are GEAIGNYY and EKD. Trimming at V came to 1 base and at J to 1 base, leaving 11 bases not matched to a gene.

CDR3 coding DNA: TGTGCCTGTGACCCGGTGGGTCTCCCTAGGGATAAACTCATCTTT. Amino acids: CACDPVGLPRDKLIF. J is TRDJ1 and V is TRDV2; unclear D gene. The V gene lost 3 bases and the J gene lost 5 bases, with 18 bases spanning the gap. The length of the CDR3 is 15 residues. The V gene's germline CDR1 is GEAIGNYY and CDR2 EKD.

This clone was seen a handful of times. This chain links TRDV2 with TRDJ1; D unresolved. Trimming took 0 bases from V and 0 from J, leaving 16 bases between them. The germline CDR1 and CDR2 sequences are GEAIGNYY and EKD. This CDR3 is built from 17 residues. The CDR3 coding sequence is TGTGCCTGTGACACCGTCGGCCAGCGGACTTACACCGATAAACTCATCTTT. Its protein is CACDTVGQRTYTDKLIF.

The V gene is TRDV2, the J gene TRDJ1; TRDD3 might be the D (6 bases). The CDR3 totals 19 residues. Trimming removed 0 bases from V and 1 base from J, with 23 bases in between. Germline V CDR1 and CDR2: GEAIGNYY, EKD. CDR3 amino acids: CACDTVARPVLGLTDKLIF. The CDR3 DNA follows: TGTGCCTGTGACACCGTGGCTAGACCCGTACTGGGTCTCACCGATAAACTCATCTTT.